One and the same sample provided the 32 T cell receptor beta chains below, sequenced in a study of shared T cell receptors in the human thymus. TCRdb's table, derived via immunoSEQ multiplex PCR, lists solely in-frame clones and lacks some. The sample lists 600,000 to 900,000 clones, 75% to 90% occurring once. In addition, the sample was reused for a study of human thymus T cells.

Sequencing was carried out using thymocytes. The receptors here all came from a girl under two years old with a congenital heart defect.

V gene TRBV2 combines with J gene TRBJ2-1, with 11 bases that match TRBD2. V trimming: 4 bases; J trimming: 5 bases; junction bases outside the gene matches: 7. This CDR3 has 16 residues. Germline assignment: CDR1 SNHLY and CDR2 FYNNEI. For the CDR3, the DNA is TGTGCCAGCAGTGGAGAGGAACTAGCGGGGGACAATGAGCAGTTCTTC. Translated: CASSGEELAGDNEQFF.

The CDR3 loop reads CASSLFAGTGGFWAEAFF. CDR3 DNA: TGTGCCAGCAGTTTATTCGCCGGGACAGGGGGATTTTGGGCTGAAGCTTTCTTT. This rearrangement joins TRBV28 to TRBJ1-1; TRBD1 aligns across 11 bases. Germline CDR1 and CDR2: MDHEN and SYDVKM. Trimming removed 1 base from V and 6 bases from J; junction bases left unmatched: 13. The CDR3 totals 18 residues.

CDR3 nucleotide sequence: TGTGCCAGCAGTACCGCATCGGCGGTTAACACTGAAGCTTTCTTT. Amino acid sequence: CASSTASAVNTEAFF. V gene TRBV28 combines with J gene TRBJ1-1, with D uncertain. The CDR3 is made up of 15 amino acids. V lost 5 bases and J lost 2, with 15 bases in between. Per the germline V gene, CDR1 is MDHEN and CDR2 is SYDVKM.

This clone has a single count. V gene TRBV11-2 combines with J gene TRBJ2-5, with D possibly being TRBD1 (6 bases). The V end lost 5 bases, the J end lost 2 bases, and 15 bases lay between the germline ends. The germline CDR1 and CDR2 sequences are SGHAT and FQNNGV. This CDR3 spans 15 amino acids. DNA of the CDR3: TGTGCCAGCAGCCCCCTGGGGGCACCTCAAGAGACCCAGTACTTC. Translated, it gives CASSPLGAPQETQYF.

The chain combines TRBV15 with TRBJ1-2; 7 nucleotides align to TRBD1. CDR3 length: 13 residues. Trimming took 7 bases from V and 6 from J; bases not matched to a gene: 8. The germline CDR1 and CDR2 sequences are LNHNV and YYDKDF (reference sequence). CDR3 in amino acids: CATNPGQADGYTF. CDR3 nucleotide sequence: TGTGCCACCAACCCCGGACAGGCTGATGGCTACACCTTC.

The chain recombines TRBV4-1 with TRBJ2-5; a possible D gene is TRBD1 (6 bases). Germline CDR1 is MGHRA and CDR2 is YSYEKL. V shed 0 bases and J shed 1 base, with 9 bases lying between them. This CDR3 spans 15 amino acids. The chain's CDR3 is CASSQDPDSQETQYF. The CDR3 coding sequence is TGCGCCAGCAGCCAAGATCCGGACAGCCAAGAGACCCAGTACTTC.

CDR3 nucleotides: TGCGCCAGCAGCCAAGGTTCAGGCCACTATGGCTACACCTTC. As protein: CASSQGSGHYGYTF. The chain combines TRBV4-1 with TRBJ1-2; D call uncertain. The V end was cut by 1 base, the J end by 3 bases, with 9 bases between. The CDR3 runs 14 residues. In germline, CDR1 is MGHRA, CDR2 YSYEKL.

The chain recombines TRBV5-1 with TRBJ1-6, with D possibly TRBD1 on 5 matching bases. V was shortened by 2 bases and J by 8 bases, with 11 bases between the two germline ends. The CDR3 contains 14 residues. Per the germline V gene, CDR1 is SGHRS and CDR2 is YFSETQ. Here the CDR3 reads CASSLLTGYSPLHF. CDR3 bases: TGCGCCAGCAGCTTACTCACAGGTTATTCACCCCTCCACTTT.

The V gene is TRBV6-6, the J gene TRBJ2-3, with D hard to call. Trimming pared 6 bases from V and 10 bases from J, leaving 11 bases between. The germline V gene encodes CDR1 MNHNY and CDR2 SVGAGI (reference sequence). The CDR3 runs 11 residues. The CDR3 spells CASSPGPPQYF. DNA for the CDR3: TGTGCCAGCAGCCCGGGTCCCCCGCAGTATTTT.

The chain joins TRBV27 to TRBJ1-2, with 7 bases aligning to TRBD1. This CDR3 spans 18 amino acids. Germline trimming cut 1 base from V and 7 bases from J; bases unmatched to any gene: 18. The V gene's germline CDR1 is MNHEY and CDR2 SMNVEV (reference sequence). The CDR3 sequence: CASSLCSDPTGQIGGYTF. CDR3 in DNA: TGTGCCAGCAGTTTATGCAGCGATCCGACAGGGCAGATTGGTGGCTACACCTTC.

This clone was observed a few times. This sequence joins TRBV15 and TRBJ2-1; 9 bases match TRBD2. CDR3 size: 17 residues. Germline V CDR1 and CDR2: LNHNV, YYDKDF (reference sequence). With 6 bases clipped from V and 3 bases from J, the junction kept 12 bases outside the gene matches. CDR3 in amino acids: CATRNPWRGGDYNEQFF. CDR3 coding DNA: TGTGCCACCAGGAACCCTTGGCGGGGGGGCGACTACAATGAGCAGTTCTTC.

This chain links TRBV6-1 with TRBJ2-5; TRBD1 might be the D (7 bases). Trimming pared 5 bases from V and 5 bases from J, leaving 15 bases between. CDR3 length equals 14 residues. Germline V lookup: CDR1 MNHNS, CDR2 SASEGT. CDR3 nucleotide sequence: TGTGCCAGCAGTAGGCTGACAGGGAGGGAGACCCAGTACTTC. Translated: CASSRLTGRETQYF.

This clone was detected only a few times. V is TRBV7-9 and J is TRBJ1-2, with D uncertain. The CDR3 spans 14 residues. Per the germline V gene, CDR1 is SEHNR and CDR2 is FQNEAQ (reference sequence). V lost 5 bases, J lost 4 bases, and 14 bases lay in between. The CDR3 DNA is TGTGCCAGCAGCCCGATGGGCAGGTTCTATGGCTACACCTTC. This sequence encodes CASSPMGRFYGYTF.

The genes are TRBV19 and TRBJ2-2; maybe TRBD2 (6 bases). Trimming stripped 7 bases from V and 6 bases from J, with 18 bases between. The CDR3 has 15 residues. Germline-derived CDR1 and CDR2 are LNHDA and SQIVND (reference sequence). For the CDR3, the DNA is TGTGCCAGTACCCCCCTCCGGGACTCACCCGGGGAGCTGTTTTTT. This translates into CASTPLRDSPGELFF.

This clone was observed a handful of times. The chain uses TRBV5-1 and TRBJ1-2, with no clear D. CDR3 length: 14 amino acids. Germline CDR1 is SGHRS and CDR2 is YFSETQ. The ends were cut back, 2 bases at V and 5 bases at J, with 13 bases in the middle. The CDR3 DNA reads TGCGCCAGCAGCTTTGGGGTGGCGGGGTATGGCTACACCTTC. Its translation: CASSFGVAGYGYTF.

The rearrangement joins TRBV7-9 to TRBJ2-1; 8 bases are shared with TRBD2. The CDR3 contains 13 residues. CDR1 is SEHNR and CDR2 is FQNEAQ in the germline V gene (reference sequence). The V gene end was trimmed by 5 bases and the J gene end by 15 bases; junction bases not matched to a gene: 12. The CDR3 is CASSPQSGGVMFF. The DNA for the CDR3 is TGTGCCAGCAGCCCACAAAGCGGGGGTGTTATGTTCTTC.

J is TRBJ1-1 and V is TRBV19, with a tentative D call TRBD1 (5 bases). Germline loops: CDR1 LNHDA, CDR2 SQIVND (reference sequence). The CDR3 runs 13 residues. Trimming pared 5 bases from V and 3 bases from J, leaving 10 bases between. CDR3 protein: CASSGQGDTEAFF. As DNA, the CDR3 is TGTGCCAGTAGTGGGCAGGGCGACACTGAAGCTTTCTTT.

This sequence joins TRBV4-3 and TRBJ2-3; D call uncertain. V lost 0 bases, J lost 2 bases, and 9 bases lay in between. CDR1 is LGHNA and CDR2 is YSLEER in the germline V gene. The CDR3 spans 15 residues. CDR3 amino acids: CASSQDDGSTDTQYF. As DNA, the CDR3 is TGCGCCAGCAGCCAAGATGACGGGTCCACAGATACGCAGTATTTT.

The chain links TRBV25-1 to TRBJ2-3, with 8 bases aligning to TRBD2. Unmatched junction bases numbered 4, after V lost 4 bases and J lost 1 base. The V gene's germline CDR1 is MGHDK and CDR2 SYGVNS. This CDR3 is built from 15 residues. CDR3 sequence (DNA): TGTGCCAGCAGTGTATGGGGACTAGGCACAGATACGCAGTATTTT. Its translation is CASSVWGLGTDTQYF. The entire variable domain, with the rest obtained from reference TRBV25-1 and TRBJ2-3, is as follows: EADIYQTPRYLVIGTGKKITLECSQTMGHDKMYWYQQDPGMELHLIHYSYGVNSTEKGDLSSESTVSRIRTEHFPLTLESARPSHTSQYLCASSVWGLGTDTQYFGPGTRLTVL.

V usage is TRBV20-1 and J usage is TRBJ1-2, with D unclear. CDR1 is DFQATT and CDR2 is SNEGSKA in the germline V gene (reference sequence). The CDR3 consists of 11 residues. V was shortened by 2 bases and J by 6 bases, with 7 bases between the two germline ends. This CDR3 is CSARQKDGYTF. The DNA of the CDR3 is TGCAGTGCTAGACAGAAAGATGGCTACACCTTC.

This chain links TRBV18 with TRBJ1-5; 9 nucleotides match TRBD1. This CDR3 has 15 residues. J lost 4 bases, V lost 3 bases, and 4 bases had no gene match. The V gene's germline CDR1 is KGHSH and CDR2 LQKENI. The CDR3 loop reads CASSPDRGRNQPQHF. CDR3 nucleotide sequence: TGTGCCAGCTCACCGGACAGGGGTCGAAATCAGCCCCAGCATTTT. The complete variable domain, with remaining parts taken from reference TRBV18 and TRBJ1-5, reads NAGVMQNPRHLVRRRGQEARLRCSPMKGHSHVYWYRQLPEEGLKFMVYLQKENIIDESGMPKERFSAEFPKEGPSILRIQQVVRGDSAAYFCASSPDRGRNQPQHFGDGTRLSIL.

In this sample, this clone turned up a few times. This chain links TRBV4-1 with TRBJ2-6; no clear D. V shed 5 bases and J shed 0 bases, with 17 bases lying between them. This CDR3 spans 18 amino acids. Per the germline V gene, CDR1 is MGHRA and CDR2 is YSYEKL. CDR3 nucleotides: TGCGCCAGCAGCTTTTTGGGTAACGGAGTCTCTGGGGCCAACGTCCTGACTTTC. It specifies CASSFLGNGVSGANVLTF.

The gene calls are TRBV4-1 and TRBJ2-3, with a tentative D call TRBD2 (6 bases). With 2 bases removed from V and 3 bases from J, the gap between germline ends came to 24 bases. The germline gives CDR1 MGHRA, CDR2 YSYEKL. The CDR3 has 19 residues. The CDR3 DNA reads TGCGCCAGCAGCCAACCAAGGAGCCCTAGCGAGGTTCAGACAGATACGCAGTATTTT. Protein product: CASSQPRSPSEVQTDTQYF.

The chain carries TRBV7-3 and TRBJ1-1; D perhaps matches TRBD1 (5 bases). Germline-derived CDR1 and CDR2 are SGHTA and FQGTGA. Trimming shortened V by 8 bases and J by 3 bases, and 13 bases separated the two germline ends. The CDR3 has 13 amino acids. As DNA, the CDR3 is TGTGCCAGCGGCTCCAGGGAGGACACTGAAGCTTTCTTT. The encoded protein is CASGSREDTEAFF.

The V gene is TRBV19, the J gene TRBJ1-1, with a possible D match to TRBD1 (6 bases). Germline assignment: CDR1 LNHDA and CDR2 SQIVND (reference sequence). This CDR3 has 16 residues. The V end lost 1 base, the J end lost 4 bases, and 16 bases lay between the germline ends. The CDR3 spells CASSIGPQGKATEAFF. Here the CDR3 DNA reads TGTGCCAGTAGTATAGGACCACAGGGTAAGGCCACTGAAGCTTTCTTT.

This clone has just a few counts. This chain links TRBV6-1 with TRBJ2-5, with 7 bases that match TRBD1. V dropped 6 bases and J dropped 3; count of bases not matched to a gene: 4. CDR1 is MNHNS and CDR2 is SASEGT in the germline V gene. The CDR3 is made up of 13 amino acids. CDR3 DNA: TGTGCCAGCAGGGAAACAGGGGAAGAGACCCAGTACTTC. It encodes CASRETGEETQYF.

This chain joins TRBV7-2 and TRBJ2-5, with D perhaps TRBD2 (6 bases). With the DNA end fitting TRBJ2-7 better, the J assignment may be wrong. This CDR3 comprises 14 residues. Germline CDR1 reads SGHTA; CDR2 reads FQGNSA. CDR3 coding DNA: TGTGCCAGCAGCTATAGGGGACTCTCCTACGAGCAGTACTTC. This translates into CASSYRGLSYEQYF.

The CDR3 DNA sequence: TGCAGCGTTGAACCTAGGACAAAGCGGGGGACCCAGTACTTC. Its protein product is CSVEPRTKRGTQYF. The chain has TRBV29-1 and TRBJ2-5, with 7 bases lining up with TRBD2. Trimming removed 2 bases from V and 7 bases from J; junction bases left unmatched: 10. Germline loops: CDR1 SQVTM, CDR2 ANQGSEA. This CDR3 is 14 amino acids long.

This chain uses TRBV12-5 with TRBJ2-1, with 9 positions matching TRBD2. The CDR3 runs 17 residues. Trimming took 5 bases from V and 9 from J; bases not matched to a gene: 17. Looked up from germline, CDR1 is LGHNT and CDR2 is FRNRAP. The CDR3 protein is CASGQTDGGGASGEQFF. The CDR3 DNA is TGTGCTAGTGGTCAGACTGACGGCGGGGGGGCCAGCGGTGAGCAGTTCTTC.

CDR3 protein: CASSLVRGMNTEAFF. CDR3 nucleotide sequence: TGTGCCAGCAGCTTAGTCCGGGGGATGAACACTGAAGCTTTCTTT. V and J are TRBV7-8 and TRBJ1-1; D may be TRBD1 (5 bases). The germline CDR1 and CDR2 sequences are SGHVS and FQNEAQ. This CDR3 has 15 amino acids. V was trimmed by 1 base and J by 0 bases, leaving 9 bases between them.

The chain uses TRBV5-6 and TRBJ1-6, with a weak D call TRBD1 (6 bases). Germline V gene sequence: CDR1 SGHDT, CDR2 YYEEEE. The CDR3 runs to 15 residues. Trimming pared 2 bases from V and 7 bases from J, leaving 13 bases between. CDR3 in DNA: TGTGCCAGCAGCTTACAGGGCCGGGACAATTCACCCCTCCACTTT. This sequence encodes CASSLQGRDNSPLHF.

The chain is built from TRBV6-1 and TRBJ1-2; TRBD1 matches at 8 bases. Trimming took 2 bases from V and 7 from J; bases not matched to a gene: 15. CDR1 and CDR2 from the germline V gene are MNHNS and SASEGT. The CDR3 sequence is 17 residues long. The CDR3 reads CASSENSKDREVFGYTF. The CDR3 DNA reads as TGTGCCAGCAGTGAAAATAGTAAGGACAGGGAGGTTTTTGGCTACACCTTC.